These 16 T cell receptor beta chains share one sample of origin, sequenced in a study of T cell responses to AZD1222 COVID-19 vaccine. Repertoires were generated with immunoSEQ multiplex PCR, while TCRdb's copy carries only in-frame clones and drops some. The sample consists of under 200,000 clones, around 92% of them appearing once. The sample here was peripheral blood, taken on day 0 of AZD1222 vaccination. The receptors were sampled from an adult in good health.

This chain links TRBV5-4 with TRBJ1-3, with D maybe TRBD1 (6 bases). V lost 4 bases and J 2 bases, leaving 13 bases between the germline ends. The CDR3 is 15 residues long. The germline V gene has CDR1 SGHNT and CDR2 YYREEE (reference sequence). Written as DNA, the CDR3 is TGTGCCAGCAGCCTGGACAGAGTAACTGGAAACACCATATATTTT. This encodes CASSLDRVTGNTIYF.

This rearrangement joins TRBV6-5 to TRBJ2-4; TRBD2 agrees at 9 bases. The CDR3 is made up of 15 amino acids. Per germline, CDR1 MNHEY and CDR2 SVGAGI. The V segment lost 4 bases and the J segment 5 bases; nucleotides outside the gene matches: 6. In DNA, the CDR3 is TGTGCCAGCAGTTTCAATAGCGGGGGTCAAAACATTCAGTACTTC. It translates to CASSFNSGGQNIQYF.

This chain joins TRBV5-1 and TRBJ1-2, with D perhaps TRBD1 (5 bases). From germline, CDR1 is SGHRS and CDR2 YFSETQ. The V gene lost 6 bases and the J gene lost 2 bases, with 11 bases spanning the gap. The CDR3 has 13 residues. CDR3 residues: CASNPGANYGYTF. DNA for the CDR3: TGCGCCAGCAATCCCGGGGCAAACTATGGCTACACCTTC.

This chain uses TRBV5-1 with TRBJ1-2, with TRBD1 matching 7 bases. Germline values: CDR1 SGHRS, CDR2 YFSETQ. This CDR3 region has 15 residues. V lost 1 base to trimming and J lost 0 bases; unmatched junction nucleotides: 3. In DNA, the CDR3 is TGCGCCAGCAGCTTGCGGGGACAGCCTAACTATGGCTACACCTTC. Translation: CASSLRGQPNYGYTF.

CDR3 sequence (DNA): TGTGCCAGTAGTTCCCACAGGGGCATGGACACTGAAGCTTTCTTT. The encoded protein is CASSSHRGMDTEAFF. This chain uses TRBV19 with TRBJ1-1, with 7 bases that match TRBD1. With 5 bases clipped from V and 3 bases from J, the junction kept 9 bases outside the gene matches. This CDR3 contains 15 residues. Germline lookup yields CDR1 LNHDA and CDR2 SQIVND (reference sequence).

V and J are TRBV5-1 and TRBJ1-1; TRBD1 might be the D (5 bases). The V and J ends lost 7 bases and 4 bases respectively, with 26 bases between them. CDR1 SGHRS and CDR2 YFSETQ come from the germline V gene. CDR3 length: 17 residues. The CDR3 loop reads CASHAGNLQGRGTEAFF. CDR3 nucleotide sequence: TGCGCCAGCCACGCAGGGAATCTCCAGGGAAGGGGCACTGAAGCTTTCTTT.

The chain is built from TRBV28 and TRBJ1-3; perhaps TRBD1 as D (5 bases). V was trimmed by 6 bases and J by 4 bases, leaving 22 bases between them. In germline, CDR1 is MDHEN, CDR2 SYDVKM. The CDR3 is made up of 17 amino acids. The CDR3 DNA is TGTGCCAGCAGGTCCGGTGGGACTCCGGGAACGGGAAACACCATATATTTT. Its translation is CASRSGGTPGTGNTIYF.

The chain carries TRBV7-9 and TRBJ2-7; the match to TRBD1 covers 7 bases. The germline V gene encodes CDR1 SEHNR and CDR2 FQNEAQ (reference sequence). J gave up 6 bases and V 5 bases, and 10 bases lay outside the gene matches. This CDR3 has 14 amino acids. CDR3: CASSAQQGSVEQYF. The CDR3 bases are TGTGCCAGCAGCGCTCAACAGGGGTCGGTCGAGCAGTACTTC.

The chain couples TRBV7-8 to TRBJ2-7; a possible D gene is TRBD2 (6 bases). CDR3 length: 14 amino acids. The ends were cut back, 5 bases at V and 3 bases at J, with 14 bases in the middle. CDR1 is SGHVS, CDR2 FQNEAQ, per germline. The CDR3 DNA reads as TGTGCCAGCAGCCCGACTAGTGCGCTCTACGAGCAGTACTTC. It encodes CASSPTSALYEQYF.

J is TRBJ1-1 and V is TRBV28; TRBD1 aligns across 7 bases. CDR1 and CDR2 (germline): MDHEN, SYDVKM. The CDR3 extends over 17 amino acids. The V segment lost 3 bases and the J segment 9 bases; nucleotides outside the gene matches: 19. The CDR3 here is CASSFWAGGEGQQQAFF. The DNA of the CDR3 is TGTGCCAGCAGTTTCTGGGCAGGGGGAGAAGGACAGCAACAAGCTTTCTTT.

V and J are TRBV2 and TRBJ2-1, with a possible D match to TRBD1 (7 bases). Germline values: CDR1 SNHLY, CDR2 FYNNEI. The CDR3 length is 11 residues. Trimming took off 6 bases at V and 10 bases at J, with 10 bases between the two ends. CDR3 protein: CASRQGGEQFF. Written as DNA, the CDR3 is TGTGCCAGCAGGCAGGGGGGCGAGCAGTTCTTC.

The chain uses TRBV4-1 and TRBJ1-3; D gene ambiguous. CDR1 is MGHRA, CDR2 YSYEKL, per germline. V lost 4 bases and J 4 bases, leaving 5 bases between the germline ends. This CDR3 spans 12 amino acids. For the CDR3, the DNA is TGCGCCAGCAGCCGTGGCGGAAACACCATATATTTT. Amino acid sequence: CASSRGGNTIYF.

V is TRBV3-1 (or the pseudogene TRBV3-2) and J is TRBJ1-1; 8 nucleotides agree with TRBD1. The CDR3 has 17 residues. Germline CDR1 LGHDT, CDR2 YNNKEL (reference sequence). V lost 3 bases, J lost 3 bases, and 12 bases stayed unmatched. The CDR3 reads CASSHTQGARIYTEAFF. The DNA for the CDR3 is TGTGCCAGCAGCCATACCCAGGGGGCGCGAATCTACACTGAAGCTTTCTTT.

V gene TRBV7-8 combines with J gene TRBJ1-5; possible D gene TRBD1, 6 bases. Trimming cost V 7 bases and J 3 bases, with 19 bases left between them. The V gene's germline CDR1 is SGHVS and CDR2 FQNEAQ. This CDR3 comprises 16 residues. In nucleotides, the CDR3 is TGTGCCAGCACCGGGCTTGGAGGGACACCCAATCAGCCCCAGCATTTT. Translated, it gives CASTGLGGTPNQPQHF.

The sample holds one count of this clone. The J gene is TRBJ1-6, the V gene TRBV6-1, with a weak D call TRBD1 (5 bases). Per the germline V gene, CDR1 is MNHNS and CDR2 is SASEGT. This CDR3 is 13 amino acids long. The V and J ends lost 2 bases and 12 bases respectively, with 11 bases between them. The CDR3 reads CASSEFRDRPLHF. In DNA, the CDR3 is TGTGCCAGCAGTGAATTCCGGGACCGACCCCTCCACTTT.

This clone was counted once. J is TRBJ2-7 and V is TRBV6-5; TRBD1 aligns across 10 bases. The CDR3 contains 14 residues. The J segment lost 6 bases and the V segment lost 4 bases, leaving 6 bases of the junction unmatched. CDR1 is MNHEY, CDR2 SVGAGI, per germline. The CDR3 region is CASSWRQGASEQYF. The CDR3 DNA sequence: TGTGCCAGCAGTTGGCGACAGGGGGCAAGCGAGCAGTACTTC.